This T cell receptor beta chain emerged from a study of human T cells and chemical hapten exposure. Study-level points and caveats: Patch test score was positively correlated with the counts of TCRs that had expanded at PT1.

TCRdb passed the RACE reads through MiXCR, listing each CDR3 protein once. The sample records some 71,000 distinct CDR3 sequences, 10% being singletons. There are many counts of this clonotype. Antigen specificity is unknown. With 5 bases clipped from V and 1 base from J, the junction kept 6 bases outside the gene matches. CDR3 length equals 17 residues. Germline assignment: CDR1 LNHDA and CDR2 SQIVND (reference sequence). The time point here: patch test 2, 6 weeks after DPC sensitization. This sample's treatment: therapeutic diphenylcyclopropenone sensitization with weekly scalp DPC. The receptor comes from a woman aged 50 to 60 with alopecia areata. Some clones in this sample may be carry-over from other donors' samples. V gene TRBV19 combines with J gene TRBJ2-1; TRBD2 aligns across 12 bases. Sequenced material: whole blood, taken in connection with sensitization to the hapten diphenylcyclopropenone (DPC). CDR3 sequence reads: CASSPSGRATSYNEQFF. CDR3 DNA sequence: TGTGCCAGTAGTCCTAGCGGGAGGGCCACATCCTACAATGAGCAGTTCTTC.